This TCR beta chain was identified in a study of identical twins. At least ten counts were recorded for this clonotype. The antigen is unknown. TCRdb passed the 5' RACE reads through MiXCR, listing each CDR3 protein once. The profile shows some 660,000 distinct CDR3 sequences, under 9% of them singletons. CDR3 length: 16 amino acids. The V segment lost 5 bases and the J segment 2 bases; nucleotides outside the gene matches: 3. Germline V gives CDR1 ENHRY, CDR2 SYGVKD. Points from the study as a whole: Rather than following the same donors, the conclusions depended on cross-sectional statistical analysis.

Healthy Caucasians, and only they, were the donors. The same data also contributed to another study, on yellow fever vaccine responses in identical twins.

This TCR came from a woman between 18 and 29 years old in good health. The V and J genes are TRBV10-3 and TRBJ2-2; 12 nucleotides match TRBD2. The sample taken for sequencing was PBMCs. CDR3 sequence: CAISRLAGDNTGELFF. CDR3 DNA sequence: TGTGCCATCAGTCGACTAGCGGGGGATAACACCGGGGAGCTGTTTTTT.